This is a list of T cell receptor beta chains from one sample in a study of cytomegalovirus exposure and HLA in healthy donors. The repertoire was sequenced with immunoSEQ multiplex PCR; TCRdb's copy has only in-frame clones and lacks some. Seen here are some 100,000 clones, roughly 75% observed once, and the top ten hold about 4.3%. Sequenced input: PBMCs. The source of these receptors is a young woman in good health and CMV-seropositive. CDR3s leave out the opening cysteine and the closing phenylalanine or tryptophan. Clone size is shown for a subset of rows, as once, few, many or a class of expanded clone.

clone_size,v_call,cdr3_aa
.,TRBV5-1,ASSADGQGGEQF
few,TRBV10-3,AISGTSGSDEQF
.,TRBV4-1,ASSQDVGGGVGRETQY
.,TRBV19,ASPTSGRAGEQF
.,TRBV9,ASSRDRGYNEQF
.,TRBV7-9,ASSLDEGARDIQY
.,TRBV6-5,ASSFGNPYEQY
.,TRBV4-3,ASSPYGGPYEQY
.,TRBV5-1,ASSWPERERGTDTQY
.,TRBV28,ASSFRRVYGYT
.,TRBV30,AWWPGLGPGELF
.,TRBV27,ASSLGLAGVTDTQY
.,TRBV12-5,ASGLGGGTGGELF
.,TRBV5-1,ASSWGAAGEVDTQY
.,TRBV19,ASSSPGEYSYEQY
.,TRBV27,ASSLYGRETQY
.,TRBV6-1,ASIRAGTGPYEQY
.,TRBV30,AWKTTGGDGYT
.,TRBV29-1,SAPEVGTEAF
many,TRBV4-3,ASSQDLQGYEQY
.,TRBV7-2,ASSLGLGQQRAKNIQY
.,TRBV2,ASGSGTVIYGYT
.,TRBV25-1,ASSDLPGLAIY
.,TRBV28,ASSLGQGADTQY
.,TRBV28,ASNRQGGGEKLF
.,TRBV19,ASSIDLRLAGNTGELF
.,TRBV5-4,ASSPQGGGNEKLF
.,TRBV5-1,ASSPGRGTTEAF
.,TRBV29-1,SVEDGQNYGYT
.,TRBV11-2,ASSPGTGTQPQH
.,TRBV6-1,ASSQQGANQETQY
.,TRBV10-3,AISESGGRVYEQY
.,TRBV7-3,ASSLTSGGVGYT
.,TRBV4-1,ASRPTSGLNTGELF
.,TRBV30,AWHDRAGLRLG
.,TRBV6-6,ASSWDTARPKQF
.,TRBV6-5,ASSETRDTPLEQY
few,TRBV15,ATSSDPGQITYEQY